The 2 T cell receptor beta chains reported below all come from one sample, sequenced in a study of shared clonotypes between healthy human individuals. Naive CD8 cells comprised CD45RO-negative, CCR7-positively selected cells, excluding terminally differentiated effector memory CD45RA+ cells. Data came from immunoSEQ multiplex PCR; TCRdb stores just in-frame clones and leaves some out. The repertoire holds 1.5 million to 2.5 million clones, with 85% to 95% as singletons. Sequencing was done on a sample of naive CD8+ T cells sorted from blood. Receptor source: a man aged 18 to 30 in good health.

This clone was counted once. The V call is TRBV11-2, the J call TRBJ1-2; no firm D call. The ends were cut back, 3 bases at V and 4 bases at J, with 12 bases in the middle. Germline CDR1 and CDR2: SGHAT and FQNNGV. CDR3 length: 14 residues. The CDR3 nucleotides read TGTGCCAGCAGCTTCGGGTCGGATGGCTATGGCTACACCTTC. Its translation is CASSFGSDGYGYTF. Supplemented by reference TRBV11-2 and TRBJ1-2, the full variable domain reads EAGVAQSPRYKIIEKRQSVAFWCNPISGHATLYWYQQILGQGPKLLIQFQNNGVVDDSQLPKDRFSAERLKGVDSTLKIQPAKLEDSAVYLCASSFGSDGYGYTFGSGTRLTVV.

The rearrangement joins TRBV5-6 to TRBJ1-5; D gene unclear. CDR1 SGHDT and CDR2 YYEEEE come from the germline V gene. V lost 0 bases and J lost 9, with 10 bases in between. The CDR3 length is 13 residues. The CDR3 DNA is TGTGCCAGCAGCTTGGGAGGGTCCACGCCCCAGCATTTT. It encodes CASSLGGSTPQHF.